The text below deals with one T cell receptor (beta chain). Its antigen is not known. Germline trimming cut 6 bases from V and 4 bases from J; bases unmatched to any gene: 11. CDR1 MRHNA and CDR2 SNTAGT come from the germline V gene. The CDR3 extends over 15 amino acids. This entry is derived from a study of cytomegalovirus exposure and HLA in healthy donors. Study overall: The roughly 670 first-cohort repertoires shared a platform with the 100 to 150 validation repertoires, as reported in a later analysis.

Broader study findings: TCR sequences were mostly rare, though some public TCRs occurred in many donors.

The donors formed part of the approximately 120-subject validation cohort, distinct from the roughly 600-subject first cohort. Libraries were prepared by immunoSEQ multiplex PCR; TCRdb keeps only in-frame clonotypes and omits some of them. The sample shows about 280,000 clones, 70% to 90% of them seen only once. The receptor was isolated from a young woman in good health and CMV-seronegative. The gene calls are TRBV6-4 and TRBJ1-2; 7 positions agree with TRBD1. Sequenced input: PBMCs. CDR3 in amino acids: CASRLEDRPFYGYTF. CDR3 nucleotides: TGTGCCAGCAGATTGGAGGACAGGCCCTTCTATGGCTACACCTTC.